Listed here are 29 T cell receptor beta chains from one sample, sequenced in a study of response to subunit inactivated influenza vaccine. TCRdb used MiXCR to reprocess the RT-PCR reads, holding one entry per CDR3 protein. The data hold more than 600,000 distinct CDR3 sequences, with less than 20% observed a single time. The source material was PBMCs from blood, sampled 4 to 6 days after vaccination. The receptors were sampled from a man between 50 and 59 years old who received an inactivated influenza vaccine.

The chain couples TRBV3-1 to TRBJ2-7, with no clear D. Trimming pared 0 bases from V and 4 bases from J, leaving 10 bases between. Germline V gene data show CDR1 as LGHDT and CDR2 as YNNKEL (reference sequence). This CDR3 has 14 amino acids. The CDR3 nucleotides are TGTGCCAGCAGCCAAGACCCTGGGGTGTACGAGCAGTACTTC. Translated, it gives CASSQDPGVYEQYF.

This clonotype occurred a few times. The V gene is TRBV12-3 or TRBV12-4, the J gene TRBJ1-5; the match to TRBD1 covers 7 bases. The CDR3 sequence is 11 residues long. V shed 5 bases, J shed 16 bases, and the junction held 8 bases outside the gene matches. The CDR3 sequence: CASSQGQAPHF. CDR3 coding DNA: TGTGCCAGCAGTCAAGGACAGGCGCCCCATTTT.

The chain employs TRBV25-1 and TRBJ2-7; D possibly corresponds to TRBD1 (5 bases). Germline CDR1 and CDR2: MGHDK and SYGVNS. Trimming left V 6 bases short and J 1 base short, with 13 bases between. The CDR3 length is 14 residues. The CDR3 loop reads CASRKGDSSYEQYF. The CDR3 DNA is TGTGCCAGCAGGAAGGGCGACAGTTCCTACGAGCAGTACTTC.

This chain uses TRBV4-1 with TRBJ2-7; TRBD2 is a possible D gene (5 bases). The CDR3 loop spans 14 amino acids. CDR1 MGHRA and CDR2 YSYEKL come from the germline V gene. The V end lost 0 bases, the J end lost 6 bases, and 12 bases lay between the germline ends. CDR3: CASSQDEKGVEQYF. The DNA of the CDR3 is TGCGCCAGCAGCCAAGATGAAAAGGGAGTCGAGCAGTACTTC.

This clonotype was detected only a few times. The chain recombines TRBV12-3 or TRBV12-4 with TRBJ2-5, with no clear D. Trimming stripped 2 bases from V and 8 bases from J, with 12 bases between. The CDR3 covers 13 residues. The CDR3 sequence is CASSLSGRVTQYF. The CDR3 DNA sequence: TGTGCCAGCAGTTTATCTGGCCGCGTAACCCAGTACTTC.

This clonotype was observed a handful of times. The rearrangement joins TRBV6-2 or TRBV6-3 to TRBJ2-7; D is ambiguous. The V end was cut by 6 bases, the J end by 2 bases, with 11 bases between. The length of the CDR3 is 13 residues. CDR1 MNHEY and CDR2 SVGEGT come from the germline V gene. The CDR3 region has the DNA TGTGCCAGCAGATCAGCTCCCGCCTACGAGCAGTACTTC. This gives the protein CASRSAPAYEQYF.

The chain joins TRBV20-1 to TRBJ2-2; a weak D match, TRBD1 (6 bases). The CDR3 extends over 13 amino acids. Trimming removed 0 bases at V and 4 bases at J, with 6 bases between. CDR1 and CDR2 (germline): DFQATT, SNEGSKA (reference sequence). CDR3 DNA sequence: TGCAGTGCTAGAGACAGGGGCACCGGGGAGCTGTTTTTT. Translating gives CSARDRGTGELFF.

The rearrangement joins TRBV7-2 to TRBJ1-1; unclear D gene. V gave up 4 bases and J gave up 3 bases, with 12 bases separating them. Per germline, CDR1 SGHTA and CDR2 FQGNSA. CDR3 length equals 14 residues. The CDR3 sequence: CASSSGPWDTEAFF. The CDR3 nucleotides are TGTGCCAGCAGCTCCGGACCTTGGGACACTGAAGCTTTCTTT.

The chain has TRBV4-1 and TRBJ2-1, with TRBD2 identical over 7 bases. Germline CDR1 is MGHRA and CDR2 is YSYEKL. The CDR3 spans 15 residues. V was clipped by 1 base and J by 4 bases; unmatched bases: 4. The CDR3, as DNA: TGCGCCAGCAGCCAAGGCGGGAGTGGTTACAATGAGCAGTTCTTC. It yields the protein CASSQGGSGYNEQFF.

The chain employs TRBV12-3 or TRBV12-4 and TRBJ2-1, with 8 bases identical to TRBD2. This CDR3 spans 12 amino acids. V trimming: 7 bases; J trimming: 9 bases; junction bases outside the gene matches: 5. Here the CDR3 DNA reads TGTGCCAGCAACGGACTAGCCCCTGAGCAGTTCTTC. It translates to CASNGLAPEQFF.

The rearrangement links TRBV5-1 to TRBJ2-1; TRBD1 is a possible D gene (5 bases). Trimming removed 2 bases at V and 2 bases at J, with 17 bases between. The CDR3 extends over 17 amino acids. In germline, CDR1 is SGHRS, CDR2 YFSETQ. The CDR3 protein is CASSLTSTGVTYNEQFF. Written as DNA, the CDR3 is TGCGCCAGCAGCTTAACCTCTACAGGTGTGACCTACAATGAGCAGTTCTTC.

The chain recombines TRBV5-1 with TRBJ2-2, with 9 bases fitting TRBD1. The V gene end was trimmed by 0 bases and the J gene end by 7 bases; junction bases not matched to a gene: 7. Germline V gene lookup returns CDR1 SGHRS and CDR2 YFSETQ. The CDR3 runs to 16 residues. CDR3 DNA sequence: TGCGCCAGCAGCTTGGTCCCGGGACAGGGCGGCGGGGAGCTGTTTTTT. Residues: CASSLVPGQGGGELFF.

V gene TRBV4-3 combines with J gene TRBJ2-7; D is perhaps TRBD2 (5 bases). Germline CDR1 is LGHNA and CDR2 is YSLEER. This CDR3 has 15 amino acids. V dropped 0 bases and J dropped 0 bases, with 9 bases sitting between them. The CDR3 here is CASSQDGLNSYEQYF. The DNA for the CDR3 is TGCGCCAGCAGCCAAGATGGACTGAACTCCTACGAGCAGTACTTC.

At least ten counts were recorded for this clonotype. The chain joins TRBV11-2 to TRBJ2-1; 8 bases map to TRBD1. Per germline, CDR1 SGHAT and CDR2 FQNNGV. With 0 bases clipped from V and 0 bases from J, the junction kept 10 bases outside the gene matches. The length of the CDR3 is 19 residues. The CDR3 is CASSLDASGGISSYNEQFF. The CDR3 nucleotides read TGTGCCAGCAGCTTAGATGCGTCAGGGGGCATAAGCTCCTACAATGAGCAGTTCTTC.

The rearrangement uses TRBV7-2 and TRBJ2-3, with 11 bases identical to TRBD2. Per the germline V gene, CDR1 is SGHTA and CDR2 is FQGNSA. The CDR3 spans 14 residues. The V and J ends lost 5 bases and 14 bases, in that order; junction bases with no gene match: 12. The CDR3 coding sequence is TGTGCCAGCAGCCCTACGGGTAGCGGGAGGGCCGGGTATTTT. Translation: CASSPTGSGRAGYF.

V and J are TRBV6-1 and TRBJ2-1; 7 bases line up with TRBD2. Germline trimming cut 7 bases from V and 1 base from J; bases unmatched to any gene: 4. Germline CDR1 MNHNS, CDR2 SASEGT. The CDR3 runs to 14 residues. The CDR3 spells CASIERGSYNEQFF. In DNA, the CDR3 is TGTGCCAGCATTGAGCGGGGATCCTACAATGAGCAGTTCTTC.

The chain employs TRBV4-3 and TRBJ2-1, with no clear D. V dropped 4 bases and J dropped 6 bases, with 13 bases sitting between them. Looked up from germline, CDR1 is LGHNA and CDR2 is YSLEER. The CDR3 sequence is 14 residues long. CDR3 loop: CASSPLLGGNEQFF. The CDR3, as DNA: TGCGCCAGCAGCCCCCTTTTAGGTGGCAATGAGCAGTTCTTC.

This clonotype was seen ten or more times. V and J are TRBV5-6 and TRBJ2-5; D not certain. Per germline, CDR1 SGHDT and CDR2 YYEEEE. This CDR3 comprises 13 residues. V dropped 1 base and J dropped 2 bases, with 6 bases sitting between them. CDR3 sequence: CASSLLQQETQYF. The CDR3 region has the DNA TGTGCCAGCAGCTTGTTACAGCAAGAGACCCAGTACTTC.

V and J are TRBV20-1 and TRBJ2-1; either TRBD1 or TRBD2 may supply D (5 bases each). Looked up from germline, CDR1 is DFQATT and CDR2 is SNEGSKA (reference sequence). The CDR3 is made up of 14 amino acids. V lost 6 bases to trimming and J lost 0 bases, with 12 bases between them. CDR3 DNA: TGCAGTGCCTCCGGGACCCGCTCCTACAATGAGCAGTTCTTC. This encodes CSASGTRSYNEQFF.

This clonotype was picked up many times. As DNA, the CDR3 is TGTGCCAGCAGGATCGGCAGGGAAAGCGGTGAGCAGTTCTTC. It specifies CASRIGRESGEQFF. The V gene is TRBV12-3 or TRBV12-4, the J gene TRBJ2-1; tentatively, D is TRBD1 or TRBD2 (5 bases each). Trimming took 6 bases from V and 9 from J, leaving 18 bases between them. This CDR3 contains 14 residues.

Only a few counts were recorded for this clonotype. V is TRBV5-4 and J is TRBJ2-7; TRBD2 aligns across 7 bases. The CDR3 is 15 amino acids. Germline trimming cut 2 bases from V and 0 bases from J; bases unmatched to any gene: 5. In germline, CDR1 is SGHNT, CDR2 YYREEE (reference sequence). The DNA of the CDR3 is TGTGCCAGCAGCTTCGGCGGGGGACGCTCCTACGAGCAGTACTTC. Translated: CASSFGGGRSYEQYF.

This clonotype is a singleton in its sample. This may come from a read error, since a much larger clone is one base off. V usage is TRBV12-3 or TRBV12-4 and J usage is TRBJ2-5; D tentatively reads TRBD1 or TRBD2 (5 bases each). This CDR3 has 21 residues. The V end was cut by 5 bases, the J end by 2 bases, with 33 bases between. CDR3 amino acids: CASSTSWGSASSIVRQETQYF. The CDR3, as DNA: TGTGCCAGCAGTACCTCATGGGGGTCCGCGAGCTCTATAGTTAGGCAAGAGACCCAGTACTTC.

This clonotype was observed a handful of times. The chain joins TRBV11-2 to TRBJ2-7; 8 bases are a match to TRBD1. CDR1 and CDR2 from the germline V gene are SGHAT and FQNNGV. J was trimmed by 5 bases and V by 5 bases; bases with no gene match: 8. CDR3 length equals 14 residues. CDR3 DNA: TGTGCCAGCAGCCCCGTGACAGGGGACCACGAGCAGTACTTC. Protein product: CASSPVTGDHEQYF.

The rearrangement uses TRBV20-1 and TRBJ2-1, with 11 bases that match TRBD2. Germline V lookup: CDR1 DFQATT, CDR2 SNEGSKA (reference sequence). V shed 0 bases and J 4 bases; nucleotides not matched to a gene: 2. The CDR3 is made up of 15 amino acids. This CDR3 reads CSARELAGVYNEQFF. The CDR3 DNA sequence: TGCAGTGCTAGAGAACTAGCGGGAGTATACAATGAGCAGTTCTTC.

A few counts support this clonotype. The chain links TRBV20-1 to TRBJ2-7; 7 nucleotides match TRBD2. The CDR3 is made up of 16 amino acids. Germline CDR1 is DFQATT and CDR2 is SNEGSKA (reference sequence). The V gene end was trimmed by 5 bases and the J gene end by 4 bases; junction bases not matched to a gene: 17. Written as DNA, the CDR3 is TGCAGTGCTTCCTCCCTTAGGGCGGGAGTCCTGTACGAGCAGTACTTC. Translation: CSASSLRAGVLYEQYF.

This chain connects TRBV12-3 or TRBV12-4 to TRBJ2-7; 7 bases fit TRBD2. The CDR3 has 16 amino acids. V dropped 7 bases and J dropped 0; count of bases not matched to a gene: 12. The CDR3, as DNA: TGTGCCAGCACTTTCCGAGCGGGATCCACCTCCTACGAGCAGTACTTC. Translated, it gives CASTFRAGSTSYEQYF.

The sample holds a few counts of this clonotype. V and J are TRBV12-3 or TRBV12-4 and TRBJ2-7; tentatively, D is TRBD1 or TRBD2 (5 bases each). CDR3 size: 17 residues. The V gene lost 6 bases and the J gene lost 1 base, with 22 bases spanning the gap. This chain's CDR3 is CASSSHSGTEFSYEQYF. The CDR3 coding sequence is TGTGCCAGCAGCTCTCACTCCGGGACGGAATTTTCCTACGAGCAGTACTTC.

This clonotype has only a few counts. The chain couples TRBV20-1 to TRBJ2-7; D uncertain. CDR3 length equals 15 residues. Trimming took 6 bases from V and 5 from J, leaving 23 bases between them. CDR1 is DFQATT, CDR2 SNEGSKA, per germline (reference sequence). The CDR3 region is CSASWSQTAFDEQYF. The CDR3 DNA reads TGCAGTGCCTCGTGGAGCCAGACTGCGTTTGACGAGCAGTACTTC.

Note on this clonotype: The junction shows a germline mismatch at one end, possibly a read error. The V and J genes are TRBV7-2 and TRBJ2-2; unclear D gene. The CDR3 is 12 residues long. CDR1 is SGHTA and CDR2 is FQGNSA in the germline V gene. The CDR3 DNA follows: TGTGCCAGCAACTTAGCTAACCCGGTGCTGTTTTTT. Translated, it gives CASNLANPVLFF.